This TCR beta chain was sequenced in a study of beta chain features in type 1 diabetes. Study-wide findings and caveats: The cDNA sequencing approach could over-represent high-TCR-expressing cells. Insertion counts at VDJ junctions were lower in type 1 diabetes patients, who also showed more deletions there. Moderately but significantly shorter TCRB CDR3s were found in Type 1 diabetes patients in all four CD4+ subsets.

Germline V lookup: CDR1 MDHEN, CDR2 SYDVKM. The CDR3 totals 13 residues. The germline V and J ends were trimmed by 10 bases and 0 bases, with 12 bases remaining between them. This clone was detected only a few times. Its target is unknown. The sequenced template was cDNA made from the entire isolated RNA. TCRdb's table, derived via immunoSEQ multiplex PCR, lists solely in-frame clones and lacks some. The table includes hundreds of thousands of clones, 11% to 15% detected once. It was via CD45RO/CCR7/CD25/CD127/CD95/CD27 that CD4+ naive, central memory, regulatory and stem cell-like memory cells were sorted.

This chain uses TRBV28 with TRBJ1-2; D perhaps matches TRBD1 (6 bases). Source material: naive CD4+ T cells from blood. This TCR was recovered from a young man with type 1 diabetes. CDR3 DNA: TGTGCCACCTCGGACAGTCCTAACTATGGCTACACCTTC. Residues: CATSDSPNYGYTF.